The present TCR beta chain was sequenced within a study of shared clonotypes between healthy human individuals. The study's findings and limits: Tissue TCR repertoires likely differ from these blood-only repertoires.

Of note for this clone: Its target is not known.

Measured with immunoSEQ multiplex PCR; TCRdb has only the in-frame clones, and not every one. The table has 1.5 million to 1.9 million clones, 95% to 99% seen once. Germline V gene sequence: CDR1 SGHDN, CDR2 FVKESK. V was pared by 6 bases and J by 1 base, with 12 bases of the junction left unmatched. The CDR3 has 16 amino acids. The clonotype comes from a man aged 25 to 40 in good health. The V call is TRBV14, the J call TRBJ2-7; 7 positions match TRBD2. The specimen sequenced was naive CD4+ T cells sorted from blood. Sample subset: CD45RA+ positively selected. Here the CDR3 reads CASRGPSGPPSYEQYF. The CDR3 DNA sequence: TGTGCCAGCAGGGGCCCTAGCGGACCTCCTTCCTACGAGCAGTACTTC.